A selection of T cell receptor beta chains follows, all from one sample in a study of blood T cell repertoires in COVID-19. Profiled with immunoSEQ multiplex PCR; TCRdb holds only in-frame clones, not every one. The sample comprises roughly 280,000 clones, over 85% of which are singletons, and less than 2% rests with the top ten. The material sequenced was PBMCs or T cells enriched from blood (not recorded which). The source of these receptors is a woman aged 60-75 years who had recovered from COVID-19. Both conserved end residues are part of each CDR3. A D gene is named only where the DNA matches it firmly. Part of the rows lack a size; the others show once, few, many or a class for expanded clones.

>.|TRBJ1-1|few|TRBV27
TGTGCCAGCAGCCCCATAGCCGGTAGGATAAACACTGAAGCTTTCTTT
CASSPIAGRINTEAFF
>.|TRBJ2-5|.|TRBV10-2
TGCGCCAGCAGTGAGTGGCAGGGAGAGACCCAGTACTTC
CASSEWQGETQYF
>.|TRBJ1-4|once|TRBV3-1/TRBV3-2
TGTGCCAGCAGCGAGACAGCAACTAATGAAAAACTGTTTTTT
CASSETATNEKLFF
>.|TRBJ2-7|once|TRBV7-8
TGTGCCAGCAGCTTAGAACAGGGTCAAGGCGAGCAGTACTTC
CASSLEQGQGEQYF
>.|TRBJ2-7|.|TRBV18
TGTGCCAGCTCACCAGGCAGTTCCGCCTTGGAGCAGTACTTC
CASSPGSSALEQYF
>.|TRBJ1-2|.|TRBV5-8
TGTGCCAGCAGCCAAGACAGGAACTATGGCTACACCTTC
CASSQDRNYGYTF
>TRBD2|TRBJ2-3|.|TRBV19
TGTGCCAGTACTAAGAGCGGGGTTCATCCAGATACGCAGTATTTT
CASTKSGVHPDTQYF
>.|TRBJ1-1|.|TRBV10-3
TGTGCCATTACTAGCGGCGGGGGGCAAACCGAAGCTTTCTTT
CAITSGGGQTEAFF
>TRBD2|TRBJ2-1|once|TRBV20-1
TGCAGTGCTAGTCGGGGGGATGAGCAGTTCTTC
CSASRGDEQFF
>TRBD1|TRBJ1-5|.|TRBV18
TGTGCCAGCTCACCTTCTGACAGGGGCCCGAGGCAGCCCCAGCATTTT
CASSPSDRGPRQPQHF
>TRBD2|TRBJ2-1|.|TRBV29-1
TGCAGCGTCGGGGACTACCTAGACTACAATGAGCAGTTCTTC
CSVGDYLDYNEQFF
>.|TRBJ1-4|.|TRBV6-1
TGTGCCAGCAGTGAAGCGTATAGAAATGAAAAACTGTTTTTT
CASSEAYRNEKLFF
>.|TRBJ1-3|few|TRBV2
TGTGCCAGCAGTGTGGACACCTCCTCTGGAAACACCATATATTTT
CASSVDTSSGNTIYF
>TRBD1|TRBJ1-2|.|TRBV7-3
TGTGCCAGCAGCCCCGGGACAGTCGGTCATGGCTACACCTTC
CASSPGTVGHGYTF
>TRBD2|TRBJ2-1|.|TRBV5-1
TGCGCCAGCCAGGGACTAGCGGGACAATCCTACAATGAGCAGTTCTTC
CASQGLAGQSYNEQFF
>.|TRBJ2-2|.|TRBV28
TGTGCCAGCACCTCACTCCAAACCGGGGAGCTGTTTTTT
CASTSLQTGELFF
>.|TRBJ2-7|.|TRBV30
TGTGCCTGGAAGGACTTCGGCGGGTTCAACGAGCAGTACTTC
CAWKDFGGFNEQYF
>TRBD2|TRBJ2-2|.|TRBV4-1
TGCGCCAGCAGCGGATTAATGGCGGGAGGGTACACCGGGGAGCTGTTTTTT
CASSGLMAGGYTGELFF
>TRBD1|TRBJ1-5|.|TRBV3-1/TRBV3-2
TGTGCCAGCAGCCTCGGGACAGGGTATCAGCCCCAGCATTTT
CASSLGTGYQPQHF
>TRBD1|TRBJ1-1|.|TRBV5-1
TGCGCCAGCAGCTCTGGACAGGAGCCGACTGAAGCTTTCTTT
CASSSGQEPTEAFF
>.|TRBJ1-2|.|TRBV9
TGTGCCAGCAGCGTAGGTATAGGACTAGGGAGCGATGGCTACACCTTC
CASSVGIGLGSDGYTF
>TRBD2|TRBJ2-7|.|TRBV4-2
TGTGCCAGCAGCCCATACGACGGGGGGGTTTACGAGCAGTACTTC
CASSPYDGGVYEQYF